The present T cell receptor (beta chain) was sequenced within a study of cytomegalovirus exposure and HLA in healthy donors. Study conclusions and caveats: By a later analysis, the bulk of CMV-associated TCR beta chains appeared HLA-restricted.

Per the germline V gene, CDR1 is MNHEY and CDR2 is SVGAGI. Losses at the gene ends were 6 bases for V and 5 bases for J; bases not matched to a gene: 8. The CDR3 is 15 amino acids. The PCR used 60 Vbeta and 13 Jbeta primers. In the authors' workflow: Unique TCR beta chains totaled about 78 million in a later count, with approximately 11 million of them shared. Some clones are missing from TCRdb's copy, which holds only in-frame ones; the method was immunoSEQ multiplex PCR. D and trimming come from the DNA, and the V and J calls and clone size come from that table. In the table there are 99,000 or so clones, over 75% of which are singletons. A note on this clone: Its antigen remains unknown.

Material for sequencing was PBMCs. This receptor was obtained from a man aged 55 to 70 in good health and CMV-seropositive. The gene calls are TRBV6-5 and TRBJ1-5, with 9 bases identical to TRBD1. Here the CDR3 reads CASSPRDRDDQPQHF. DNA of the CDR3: TGTGCCAGCAGCCCCAGGGACAGGGACGATCAGCCCCAGCATTTT.